This T cell receptor beta chain appears in the sequencing data of a study of cytomegalovirus exposure and HLA in healthy donors. Background on the study: One earlier analysis, a look at approximately 180 million T cells, found 100 million to 130 million unique TCR beta sequences. Regarding the study as a whole: 87-base-pair reads could not separate some V segments, including TRBV6-2 and TRBV6-3. Roughly uniform sequencing depth across donors was assumed, possibly incorrectly.

This clone has only one observation. Its target is not known. With 60 Vbeta and 13 Jbeta primers, the PCR was carried out. Libraries were prepared by immunoSEQ multiplex PCR; TCRdb keeps only in-frame clonotypes and omits some of them. Of roughly 100,000 clones in the sample, over 55% were seen once. Germline CDR1 reads GTSNPN; CDR2 reads SVGIG (reference sequence). The germline V and J ends were trimmed by 3 bases and 4 bases, with 15 bases remaining between them. The CDR3 runs to 14 residues. The V call is TRBV30, the J call TRBJ1-2; TRBD1 is a possible D gene (5 bases). Material for sequencing was PBMCs. This receptor was obtained from a boy between 10 and 17 years old in good health and CMV-seropositive. For the CDR3, the DNA is TGTGCCTGGAGGTCGCAGGGCCTAATCTATGGCTACACCTTC. Translating it yields CAWRSQGLIYGYTF.